This T cell receptor beta chain was identified in a study of cytotoxic CD8 clonotypes in ibrutinib-treated CLL. Sequencing used immunoSEQ multiplex PCR; TCRdb keeps in-frame clones, though not all of them. Altogether about 300,000 clones are present, 60% to 80% being singletons, with the ten largest covering around 5.1%. Germline V gene sequence: CDR1 MNHEY, CDR2 SMNVEV (reference sequence). V trimming: 4 bases; J trimming: 7 bases; junction bases outside the gene matches: 13. There are 18 residues in the CDR3. The sequence derives from a human donor with chronic lymphocytic leukemia. The specimen was PBMCs, collected at disease progression, from a patient treated with ibrutinib. The gene calls are TRBV27 and TRBJ2-1; 13 bases are a match to TRBD2. This CDR3 is CASSSRTSGSRLRNEQFF. The CDR3 DNA reads as TGTGCCAGCAGTTCGCGGACTAGCGGGAGTCGGCTTAGGAATGAGCAGTTCTTC.